The clone carrying this T cell receptor beta chain was counted between two and nine times. This record belongs to a study of blood T cell repertoires in COVID-19. Overall study: The cDNA or gDNA used as material had been derived from T cells, B-cell-depleted T cells, or PBMCs.

Original data processing: From reference gene primer amplification, estimates of nucleated cell counts were derived. Repertoires were generated with immunoSEQ multiplex PCR, while TCRdb's copy carries only in-frame clones and drops some. V and J calls and clone size are as listed in that table; D and trimming were resolved from the DNA. The table shows fewer than 25,000 clones, with 90% to 95% occurring only once. The sequenced sample consisted of peripheral blood. This clonotype was obtained from a human donor in a cohort sampled during active COVID-19.

The CDR3 here is CASSPDRGPQPQHF. The CDR3 DNA sequence: TGTGCCAGCAGCCCTGACAGGGGGCCTCAGCCCCAGCATTTT. The V call is TRBV28, the J call TRBJ1-5, with 10 bases fitting TRBD1. V shed 6 bases and J 6 bases; nucleotides not matched to a gene: 5. Germline CDR1 is MDHEN and CDR2 is SYDVKM. This CDR3 is built from 14 residues.